Below, one T cell receptor beta chain is given with its context. TCR libraries were built from approximately 490 ng of total RNA by linear amplification. TCRdb re-called the reads with MiXCR, one entry per CDR3 protein. This table has around 180,000 distinct CDR3 sequences, around 80% appearing once. The sample originates from a study of healthy donors' naive CD4 and CD8 T cells. Study-wide context: All functional IMGT TCR alpha variants were covered by new primers.

The length of the CDR3 is 15 residues. CDR1 is MNHEY and CDR2 is SVGAGI in the germline V gene. The ends lost 7 bases at V and 1 base at J; junction bases unmatched: 8. This sequence was found in a pool of human donors in good health; the sample pools cells from several healthy donors. V is TRBV6-5 and J is TRBJ2-7; the match to TRBD2 covers 9 bases. The sequencing sample was made of naive CD4+ and CD8+ T cells sorted from blood, pooled from several donors. In DNA, the CDR3 is TGTGCCAGCAAGCCCGGGGCGGGAGGGTCCTACGAGCAGTACTTC. Translated, it gives CASKPGAGGSYEQYF.